The present entry profiles one T cell receptor beta chain with its context. CDR3 length: 14 amino acids. Germline V gene lookup returns CDR1 ENHRY and CDR2 SYGVKD. V was shortened by 10 bases and J by 3 bases, with 18 bases between the two germline ends. Data came from immunoSEQ multiplex PCR; TCRdb stores just in-frame clones and leaves some out. Seen here are roughly 120,000 clones, more than 70% observed once, and the top ten hold 40%. The entry originates in a study of control samples from healthy donors and cancer patients. Sequenced input: blood. The TCR comes from a middle-aged man in good health. The rearrangement joins TRBV10-3 to TRBJ1-1, with a tentative D call TRBD1 (5 bases). CDR3 DNA: TGTGCCACCCGGGCGAGGGGTGAGGACACTGAAGCTTTCTTT. Protein sequence: CATRARGEDTEAFF.